The 15 T cell receptor beta chains given below trace back to one sample, sequenced in a study of blood T cell repertoires in COVID-19. The table came from immunoSEQ multiplex PCR; TCRdb's copy has only in-frame clones and leaves some out. The sample shows under 400,000 clones, more than 75% of them seen only once. Sequencing was carried out using PBMCs or T cells enriched from blood (not recorded which). The receptors originated from a man in his forties in a cohort exposed to, infected with or recovered from COVID-19 (not recorded which).

The rearrangement uses TRBV6-6 and TRBJ2-5; D might be TRBD2 (6 bases). Per the germline V gene, CDR1 is MNHNY and CDR2 is SVGAGI (reference sequence). This CDR3 has 14 residues. Trimming cost V 5 bases and J 1 base, with 11 bases left between them. The CDR3 bases are TGTGCCAGCAGTAGTTTGGGACTCCAAGAGACCCAGTACTTC. It translates to CASSSLGLQETQYF.

The rearrangement joins TRBV4-1 to TRBJ2-1; 8 bases align to TRBD2. The germline V gene encodes CDR1 MGHRA and CDR2 YSYEKL. CDR3 size: 16 residues. The junction had 7 bases not matched to a gene; V was cut back by 0 bases and J by 6 bases. In DNA, the CDR3 is TGCGCCAGCAGCCAAGATCCGGGACTAGAAACCAATGAGCAGTTCTTC. Encoded protein: CASSQDPGLETNEQFF.

The V call is TRBV13, the J call TRBJ2-3, with a possible D match to TRBD2 (5 bases). V was pared by 5 bases and J by 11 bases, with 11 bases between. The CDR3 runs to 11 residues. Germline CDR1 reads PRHDT; CDR2 reads FYEKMQ (reference sequence). CDR3 nucleotide sequence: TGTGCCAGCAGCCTACTAGAGGAGCAGTATTTT. Amino acid sequence: CASSLLEEQYF. Using reference TRBV13 and TRBJ2-3 for the parts outside the CDR3, the full variable domain is AAGVIQSPRHLIKEKRETATLKCYPIPRHDTVYWYQQGPGQDPQFLISFYEKMQSDKGSIPDRFSAQQFSDYHSELNMSSLELGDSALYFCASSLLEEQYFGPGTRLTVL.

The rearrangement links TRBV7-3 to TRBJ2-2; 9 bases are shared with TRBD2. The ends lost 5 bases at V and 4 bases at J; junction bases unmatched: 5. Looked up from germline, CDR1 is SGHTA and CDR2 is FQGTGA. The CDR3 covers 15 residues. The CDR3 loop is CASSSSGSRTGELFF. The CDR3 nucleotides are TGTGCCAGCAGCAGTAGCGGGAGTCGCACCGGGGAGCTGTTTTTT.

The chain employs TRBV7-3 and TRBJ2-3; 8 nucleotides align to TRBD2. Germline CDR1 is SGHTA and CDR2 is FQGTGA. The CDR3 is made up of 16 amino acids. The V and J ends lost 5 bases and 1 base, in that order; junction bases with no gene match: 8. CDR3 sequence (DNA): TGTGCCAGCAGCCCAGGACTAGCCGGACGCACAGATACGCAGTATTTT. The encoded protein is CASSPGLAGRTDTQYF.

The chain couples TRBV7-3 to TRBJ2-7; a weak D match, TRBD1 (5 bases). CDR1 and CDR2 (germline): SGHTA, FQGTGA. The CDR3 length is 14 residues. The germline V and J ends were trimmed by 2 bases and 6 bases, with 14 bases remaining between them. This chain's CDR3 is CASSLGAGQGEQYF. In DNA form, the CDR3 reads TGTGCCAGCAGCTTAGGCGCAGGGCAGGGCGAGCAGTACTTC.

The V and J genes are TRBV11-2 and TRBJ2-3, with a possible D match to TRBD2 (6 bases). V was shortened by 3 bases and J by 2 bases, with 6 bases between the two germline ends. The CDR3 has 13 amino acids. The germline gives CDR1 SGHAT, CDR2 FQNNGV. In DNA, the CDR3 is TGTGCCAGCAGCTTGGACTACACAGATACGCAGTATTTT. It is translated as CASSLDYTDTQYF.

The V call is TRBV7-9, the J call TRBJ1-1, with 7 bases identical to TRBD1. Germline values: CDR1 SEHNR, CDR2 FQNEAQ (reference sequence). The length of the CDR3 is 14 residues. Losses at the gene ends were 6 bases for V and 5 bases for J; bases not matched to a gene: 9. The CDR3 sequence is CASRGTDQWTEAFF. The CDR3 nucleotides are TGTGCCAGCAGGGGGACAGACCAATGGACTGAAGCTTTCTTT.

The chain has TRBV6-1 and TRBJ2-7; 7 bases match TRBD1. V shed 1 base, J shed 2 bases, and the junction held 8 bases outside the gene matches. The CDR3 loop spans 16 amino acids. Germline V lookup: CDR1 MNHNS, CDR2 SASEGT. As DNA, the CDR3 is TGTGCCAGCAGTGAAGTACCGGGACAGTTTACCTACGAGCAGTACTTC. It encodes CASSEVPGQFTYEQYF.

The chain links TRBV30 to TRBJ2-1; D is undetermined. This CDR3 is 13 amino acids long. V gave up 0 bases and J gave up 12 bases, with 15 bases separating them. Looked up from germline, CDR1 is GTSNPN and CDR2 is SVGIG (reference sequence). Here the CDR3 reads CAWSVGFESVQFF. The CDR3 DNA is TGTGCCTGGAGTGTGGGCTTCGAATCAGTGCAGTTCTTC.

V is TRBV4-1 and J is TRBJ2-7, with TRBD2 matching 10 bases. V gave up 1 base and J gave up 4 bases; unmatched junction bases: 4. Germline V gives CDR1 MGHRA, CDR2 YSYEKL. The CDR3 runs 15 residues. CDR3 sequence: CASSQASGSSYEQYF. CDR3 nucleotides: TGCGCCAGCAGCCAAGCTAGCGGGAGTTCTTACGAGCAGTACTTC.

The chain couples TRBV24-1 to TRBJ1-5, with D possibly TRBD1 on 5 matching bases. The V end lost 3 bases, the J end lost 6 bases, and 11 bases lay between the germline ends. CDR3 length equals 14 residues. Per germline, CDR1 KGHDR and CDR2 SFDVKD. The CDR3 sequence: CATSDSPGRQPQHF. In DNA, the CDR3 is TGTGCCACCAGTGATAGTCCAGGGCGTCAGCCCCAGCATTTT.

The chain has TRBV5-1 and TRBJ1-3; TRBD1 matches at 9 bases. The germline CDR1 and CDR2 sequences are SGHRS and YFSETQ. Trimming removed 4 bases from V and 2 bases from J; junction bases left unmatched: 7. The CDR3 spans 16 residues. CDR3 DNA: TGCGCCAGCAGCAACGGACAGGGGAGCACTGGAAACACCATATATTTT. It encodes CASSNGQGSTGNTIYF.

The chain couples TRBV29-1 to TRBJ2-3; weak D call: TRBD1 (8 bases). The CDR3 is 15 residues long. In germline, CDR1 is SQVTM, CDR2 ANQGSEA. The V end lost 5 bases, the J end lost 1 base, and 16 bases lay between the germline ends. The CDR3 region has the DNA TGCAGCGTTTCAAGTACAGGGGGGGGCACAGATACGCAGTATTTT. This gives the protein CSVSSTGGGTDTQYF.

Remarks on this clone: Different DNA sequences within this sample yield the same CDR3. The V call is TRBV5-1, the J call TRBJ2-1, with 10 bases lining up with TRBD2. The trim removed 3 bases at V and 1 base at J, leaving 1 base unmatched. The CDR3 is made up of 15 amino acids. Germline V gene lookup returns CDR1 SGHRS and CDR2 YFSETQ. CDR3 protein: CASSSLAGSYNEQFF. Written as DNA, the CDR3 is TGCGCCAGCAGCTCACTAGCGGGATCCTACAATGAGCAGTTCTTC.